This is a list of T cell receptor beta chains from one sample in a study of blood T cell repertoires in COVID-19. Method: immunoSEQ multiplex PCR; TCRdb's copy keeps in-frame clones and lacks some. The table records about 130,000 clones, about four fifths of them present only once. The specimen was peripheral blood. Receptors were obtained from an elderly woman with acute or convalescent COVID-19. Each CDR3 is given with its conserved first and last residue. A D gene is named only where the DNA matches it firmly. Not all rows give a size; the values are once, few, many and, for expanded clones, a class.

v_gene	abundance	d_gene	j_gene	CDR3nt	CDR3aa
TRBV7-6	NA	NA	TRBJ1-2	TGTGCCAGCAGCCCCCCACAGGGCCGTGGCTACACCTTC	CASSPPQGRGYTF
TRBV16	NA	NA	TRBJ1-2	TGTGCCAGCAGCCAATCCACAGGGAACTATGGCTACACCTTC	CASSQSTGNYGYTF
TRBV7-9	few	TRBD2	TRBJ2-7	TGTGCCAGCAGCTCAGCCGCTGGGGTACTAGCGGGGGGGCCTTACGAGCAGTACTTC	CASSSAAGVLAGGPYEQYF
TRBV4-3	NA	TRBD1	TRBJ2-1	TGCGCCAGCAGCCAAGATTCAGGGGGCCTTTACAATGAGCAGTTCTTC	CASSQDSGGLYNEQFF
TRBV6-6	once	NA	TRBJ2-7	TGTGCCAGCAGTTACTCTGGCCGCTCCTACGAGCAGTACTTC	CASSYSGRSYEQYF
TRBV10-3	NA	TRBD1	TRBJ2-5	TGTGCCATCAGGAGACAGGGTGTGGAGGAGACCCAGTACTTC	CAIRRQGVEETQYF
TRBV19	NA	TRBD1	TRBJ2-2	TGTGCCAGTACCCTCCTTTGGACAGGGCACGGGGAGCTGTTTTTT	CASTLLWTGHGELFF
TRBV5-1	NA	TRBD2	TRBJ2-7	TGCGCCAGCAGCTTGGGGCCTAGCGGGGGCTACGAGCAGTACTTC	CASSLGPSGGYEQYF
TRBV5-4	NA	TRBD1	TRBJ2-3	TGTGCCAGCCAGAACACAGGGGGGACAGATACGCAGTATTTT	CASQNTGGTDTQYF
TRBV7-2	NA	TRBD2	TRBJ2-5	TGTGCCAGCAGCACCGGACTAGCGGGAGTTGGGGAGACCCAGTACTTC	CASSTGLAGVGETQYF
TRBV30	few	NA	TRBJ2-5	TGTGCCTGGTCCTTGGTCCGGGGAGGCCCAGAGACCCAGTACTTC	CAWSLVRGGPETQYF
TRBV7-8	NA	TRBD1	TRBJ1-1	TGTGCCAGCAGCTTACTCTATGGGACAGACACTGAAGCTTTCTTT	CASSLLYGTDTEAFF
TRBV2	once	TRBD1	TRBJ1-2	TGTGCCAGCAGTTTCCCGGGACAGGGGGCGGAGTATGGCTACACCTTC	CASSFPGQGAEYGYTF
TRBV12-3/TRBV12-4	NA	NA	TRBJ2-7	TGTGCCAGCAGTACAGGGTACGAGCAGTACTTC	CASSTGYEQYF
TRBV2	NA	NA	TRBJ2-5	TGTGCCAGCAGCACACCGAGGGGGGGAGGGTTTGAAGAGACCCAGTACTTC	CASSTPRGGGFEETQYF
TRBV20-1	NA	NA	TRBJ2-7	TGCAGTGCTAGTTTTGGAGGGGCTGGGTATTACGAGCAGTACTTC	CSASFGGAGYYEQYF
TRBV7-8	NA	TRBD1	TRBJ2-7	TGTGCCAGCAGCTTAGCACAGGGGGCCAAAGAGCAGTACTTC	CASSLAQGAKEQYF
TRBV28	few	TRBD1	TRBJ1-1	TGTGCCAGCAGTTACAGGGGGCTGAACACTGAAGCTTTCTTT	CASSYRGLNTEAFF
TRBV3-1/TRBV3-2	NA	TRBD1	TRBJ1-2	TGTGCCAGCAGCCGGGGACAGGGGCTCTCCTATGGCTACACCTTC	CASSRGQGLSYGYTF
TRBV11-2	NA	NA	TRBJ2-1	TGTGCCAGCAGCCAATGGGGCGGTAGCTCCTACAATGAGCAGTTCTTC	CASSQWGGSSYNEQFF
TRBV6-5	NA	NA	TRBJ2-7	TGTGCCAGCAGACCGACACCGAATCCCGCCTACGAGCAGTACTTC	CASRPTPNPAYEQYF
TRBV18	NA	TRBD2	TRBJ2-5	TGTGCCAGCTCACCACAGGGACTAGCGGGAGAGGAGACCCAGTACTTC	CASSPQGLAGEETQYF
TRBV5-6	NA	TRBD1	TRBJ2-7	TGTGCCAGCAGCTTGATTGGACAGGGAACCACCTACGAGCAGTACTTC	CASSLIGQGTTYEQYF
TRBV18	NA	TRBD1	TRBJ1-3	TGTGCCAGCTCACTTTTGGGACAGGGAATCTCTGGAAACACCATATATTTT	CASSLLGQGISGNTIYF
TRBV7-9	NA	NA	TRBJ2-5	TGTGCCAGCAGCTTAGGATGGGAGGCCCAGTACTTC	CASSLGWEAQYF
TRBV27	NA	NA	TRBJ1-6	TGTGCCAGCAGTTTGACACGGCTGGATAATTCACCCCTCCACTTT	CASSLTRLDNSPLHF
TRBV6-5	NA	TRBD2	TRBJ2-2	TGTGCCAGCAGAGTAGCGGGAGGATTAGCCGGGGAGCTGTTTTTT	CASRVAGGLAGELFF
TRBV5-6	NA	NA	TRBJ2-1	TGTGCCAGCAGCTTGGGAGGCAACTCCTACAATGAGCAGTTCTTC	CASSLGGNSYNEQFF
TRBV27	many	TRBD1	TRBJ2-7	TGTGCCAGCAGTACAGGGGGCGAGCAGTACTTC	CASSTGGEQYF
TRBV20-1	NA	NA	TRBJ1-2	TGCAGTGCTAGTCGAGGGTCTAAGGACGGCTACACCTTC	CSASRGSKDGYTF
TRBV5-1	NA	NA	TRBJ2-5	TGCGCCAGCAGCTTGTCAGGGCCCCAAGAGACCCAGTACTTC	CASSLSGPQETQYF
TRBV6-5	NA	TRBD1	TRBJ1-2	TGTGCCAGCAGTACGGACAGGCTGCATAACTATGGCTACACCTTC	CASSTDRLHNYGYTF
TRBV7-2	NA	TRBD2	TRBJ2-5	TGTGCCAGCAGCCCAGCGGGGTTGAGGGAGACCCAGTACTTC	CASSPAGLRETQYF
TRBV5-1	once	TRBD2	TRBJ2-3	TGCGCCAGCACCGACATTTCGACTAGCGGGGGTACGCAGTATTTT	CASTDISTSGGTQYF
TRBV4-3	NA	TRBD1	TRBJ1-1	TGCGCCAGCAGCCCTATGACAGGGGACATGAACACTGAAGCTTTCTTT	CASSPMTGDMNTEAFF
TRBV2	NA	TRBD1	TRBJ1-1	TGTGCCAGCCAAGGACAGGGATACACTGAAGCTTTCTTT	CASQGQGYTEAFF
TRBV7-9	NA	TRBD1	TRBJ1-1	TGTGCCAGCAGCCCGGGGGGACAGGGGGCGCGGACTGAAGCTTTCTTT	CASSPGGQGARTEAFF
TRBV19	NA	NA	TRBJ2-4	TGTGCCAGTAGTATAGATTATAACAGGGCTAGCATTCAGTACTTC	CASSIDYNRASIQYF
TRBV18	NA	NA	TRBJ2-2	TGTGCCAGCTCACCCTCCGGGACAACGAACACCGGGGAGCTGTTTTTT	CASSPSGTTNTGELFF
TRBV7-9	NA	NA	TRBJ1-2	TGTGCCAGCAGGGGGGAAAAGGGGACTCTACACTATGGCTACACCTTC	CASRGEKGTLHYGYTF
TRBV19	NA	TRBD1	TRBJ1-1	TGTGCCAGTAGTATCCAGGGGGCGCGGGGAACTGAAGCTTTCTTT	CASSIQGARGTEAFF
TRBV12-3/TRBV12-4	NA	TRBD1	TRBJ1-4	TGTGCCAGCAGGTCGGACAGGCGGGAAAAACTGTTTTTT	CASRSDRREKLFF
TRBV15	NA	TRBD1	TRBJ2-7	TGTGCCACCAGCAGGCAACAGGGGGGCTACGAGCAGTACTTC	CATSRQQGGYEQYF